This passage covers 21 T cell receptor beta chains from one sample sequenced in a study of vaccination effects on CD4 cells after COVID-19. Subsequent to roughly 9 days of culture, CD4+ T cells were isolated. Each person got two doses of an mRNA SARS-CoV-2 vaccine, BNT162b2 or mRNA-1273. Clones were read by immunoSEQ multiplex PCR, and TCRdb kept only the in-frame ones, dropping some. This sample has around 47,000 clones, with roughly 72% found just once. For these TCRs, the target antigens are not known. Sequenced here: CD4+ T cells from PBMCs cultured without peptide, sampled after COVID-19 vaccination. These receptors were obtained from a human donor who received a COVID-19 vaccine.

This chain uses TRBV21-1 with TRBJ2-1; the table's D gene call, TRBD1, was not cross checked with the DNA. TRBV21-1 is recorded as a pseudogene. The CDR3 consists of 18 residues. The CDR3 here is CASSKALLWTGAYNEQFF. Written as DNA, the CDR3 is TGTGCCAGCAGCAAAGCGCTTCTTTGGACAGGGGCCTACAATGAGCAGTTCTTC.

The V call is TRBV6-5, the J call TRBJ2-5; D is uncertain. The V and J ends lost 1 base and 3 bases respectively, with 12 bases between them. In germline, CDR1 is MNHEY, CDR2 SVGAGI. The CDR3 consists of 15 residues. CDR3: CASSYYRAEKETQYF. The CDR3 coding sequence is TGTGCCAGCAGTTACTACAGAGCTGAGAAAGAGACCCAGTACTTC.

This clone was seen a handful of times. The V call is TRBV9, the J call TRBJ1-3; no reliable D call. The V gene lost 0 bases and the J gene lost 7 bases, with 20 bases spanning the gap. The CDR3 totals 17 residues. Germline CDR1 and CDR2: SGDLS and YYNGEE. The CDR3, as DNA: TGTGCCAGCAGCGTAGTTCCTAAACCCGGAACACGGAACACCATATATTTT. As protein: CASSVVPKPGTRNTIYF.

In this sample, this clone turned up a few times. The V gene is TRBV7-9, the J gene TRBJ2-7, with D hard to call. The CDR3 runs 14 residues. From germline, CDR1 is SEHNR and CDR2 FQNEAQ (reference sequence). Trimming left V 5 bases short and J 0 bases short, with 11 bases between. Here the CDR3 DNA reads TGTGCCAGCAGCCTGACGAGTACCTCCTACGAGCAGTACTTC. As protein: CASSLTSTSYEQYF.

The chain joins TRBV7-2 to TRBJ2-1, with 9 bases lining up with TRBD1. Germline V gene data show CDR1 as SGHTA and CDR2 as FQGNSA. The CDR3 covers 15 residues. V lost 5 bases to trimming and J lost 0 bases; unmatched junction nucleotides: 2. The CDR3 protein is CASSMDRGSYNEQFF. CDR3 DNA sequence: TGTGCCAGCAGCATGGACAGGGGCTCCTACAATGAGCAGTTCTTC.

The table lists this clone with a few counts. In nucleotides, the CDR3 is TGTGCCAGCAGTGAGGGGGTCCGGGACACTGAAGCTTTCTTT. Its protein product is CASSEGVRDTEAFF. The V and J genes are TRBV25-1 and TRBJ1-1; possible D gene TRBD1, 5 bases. The V gene's germline CDR1 is MGHDK and CDR2 SYGVNS. The CDR3 runs to 14 residues. V shed 3 bases and J shed 3 bases, with 11 bases lying between them. Variable domain in full (rest from reference TRBV25-1 and TRBJ1-1): EADIYQTPRYLVIGTGKKITLECSQTMGHDKMYWYQQDPGMELHLIHYSYGVNSTEKGDLSSESTVSRIRTEHFPLTLESARPSHTSQYLCASSEGVRDTEAFFGQGTRLTVV.

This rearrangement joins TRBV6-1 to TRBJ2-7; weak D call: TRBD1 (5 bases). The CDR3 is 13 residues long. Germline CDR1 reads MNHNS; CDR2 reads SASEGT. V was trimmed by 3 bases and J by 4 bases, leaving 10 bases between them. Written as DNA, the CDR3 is TGTGCCAGCAGTGACAGGGTTAGGTACGAGCAGTACTTC. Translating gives CASSDRVRYEQYF.

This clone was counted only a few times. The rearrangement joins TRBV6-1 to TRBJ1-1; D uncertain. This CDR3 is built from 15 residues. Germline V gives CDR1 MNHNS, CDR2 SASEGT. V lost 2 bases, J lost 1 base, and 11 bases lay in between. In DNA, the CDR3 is TGTGCCAGCAGTGAACGGATCGGGAAGAACACTGAAGCTTTCTTT. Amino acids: CASSERIGKNTEAFF.

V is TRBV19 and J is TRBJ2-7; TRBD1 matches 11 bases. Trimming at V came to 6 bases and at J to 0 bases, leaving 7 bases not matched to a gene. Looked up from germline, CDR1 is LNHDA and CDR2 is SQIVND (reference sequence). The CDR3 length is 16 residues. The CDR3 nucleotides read TGTGCCAGTAGGACCGGGACAGGGGGTCTCTCCTACGAGCAGTACTTC. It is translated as CASRTGTGGLSYEQYF. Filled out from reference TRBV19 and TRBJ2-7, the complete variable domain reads DGGITQSPKYLFRKEGQNVTLSCEQNLNHDAMYWYRQDPGQGLRLIYYSQIVNDFQKGDIAEGYSVSREKKESFPLTVTSAQKNPTAFYLCASRTGTGGLSYEQYFGPGTRLTVT.

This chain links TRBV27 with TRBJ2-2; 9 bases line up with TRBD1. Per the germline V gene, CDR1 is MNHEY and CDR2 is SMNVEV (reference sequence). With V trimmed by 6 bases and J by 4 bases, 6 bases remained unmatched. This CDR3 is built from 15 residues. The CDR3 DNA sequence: TGTGCCAGCAGCGCCCCGACAGGGGGCACCGGGGAGCTGTTTTTT. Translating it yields CASSAPTGGTGELFF.

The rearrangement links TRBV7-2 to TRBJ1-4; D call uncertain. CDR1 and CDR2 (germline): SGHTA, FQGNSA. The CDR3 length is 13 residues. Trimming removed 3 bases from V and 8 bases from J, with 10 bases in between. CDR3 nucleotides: TGTGCCAGCAGCTTGTGGGTGGGCGAAAAACTGTTTTTT. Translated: CASSLWVGEKLFF.

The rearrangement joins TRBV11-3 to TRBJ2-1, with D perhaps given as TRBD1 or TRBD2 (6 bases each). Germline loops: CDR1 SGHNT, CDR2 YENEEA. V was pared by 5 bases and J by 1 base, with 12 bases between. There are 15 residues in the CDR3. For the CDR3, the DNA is TGTGCCAGCAGCGGAGGGGGAAGGTCCTACAATGAGCAGTTCTTC. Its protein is CASSGGGRSYNEQFF.

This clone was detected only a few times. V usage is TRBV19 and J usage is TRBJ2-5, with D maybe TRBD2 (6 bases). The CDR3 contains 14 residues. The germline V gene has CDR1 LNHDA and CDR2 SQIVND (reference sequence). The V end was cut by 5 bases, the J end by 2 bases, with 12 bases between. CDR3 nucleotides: TGTGCCAGTAGTGGAGGGACTGGACAAGAGACCCAGTACTTC. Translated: CASSGGTGQETQYF.

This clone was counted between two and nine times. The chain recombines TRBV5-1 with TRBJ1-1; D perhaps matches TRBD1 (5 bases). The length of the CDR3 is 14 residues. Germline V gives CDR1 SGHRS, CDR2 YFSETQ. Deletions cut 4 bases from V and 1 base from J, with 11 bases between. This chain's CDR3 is CASSVGTANTEAFF. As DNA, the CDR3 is TGCGCCAGCAGCGTAGGGACGGCGAACACTGAAGCTTTCTTT. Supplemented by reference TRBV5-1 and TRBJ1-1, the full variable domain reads KAGVTQTPRYLIKTRGQQVTLSCSPISGHRSVSWYQQTPGQGLQFLFEYFSETQRNKGNFPGRFSGRQFSNSRSEMNVSTLELGDSALYLCASSVGTANTEAFFGQGTRLTVV.

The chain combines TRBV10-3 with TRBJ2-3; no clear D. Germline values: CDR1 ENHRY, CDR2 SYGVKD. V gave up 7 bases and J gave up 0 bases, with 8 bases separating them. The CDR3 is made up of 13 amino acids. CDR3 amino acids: CAITSTSTDTQYF. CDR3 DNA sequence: TGTGCCATCACTTCCACCAGCACAGATACGCAGTATTTT.

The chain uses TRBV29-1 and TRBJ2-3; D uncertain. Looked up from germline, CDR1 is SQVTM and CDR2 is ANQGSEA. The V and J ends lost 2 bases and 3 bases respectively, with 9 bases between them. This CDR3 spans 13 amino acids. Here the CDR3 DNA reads TGCAGCGTTGAAATCCTAGAAACAGATACGCAGTATTTT. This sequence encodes CSVEILETDTQYF.

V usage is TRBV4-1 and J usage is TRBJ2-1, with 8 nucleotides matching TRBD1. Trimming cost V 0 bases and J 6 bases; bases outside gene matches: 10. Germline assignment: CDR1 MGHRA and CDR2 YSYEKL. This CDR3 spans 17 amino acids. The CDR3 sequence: CASSQEADRVGGNEQFF. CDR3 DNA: TGCGCCAGCAGCCAAGAGGCGGACAGGGTGGGTGGCAATGAGCAGTTCTTC.

The CDR3 DNA reads as TGTGCCAGCAGCTTAGGGCACAGCTACGAGCAGTACTTC. Its translation: CASSLGHSYEQYF. V gene TRBV7-2 combines with J gene TRBJ2-7; unclear D gene. Trimming cost V 1 base and J 3 bases, with 7 bases left between them. Germline CDR1 reads SGHTA; CDR2 reads FQGNSA. The length of the CDR3 is 13 residues.

This CDR3 is CASSLVGLHSQETQYF. The CDR3 DNA reads TGCGCCAGCAGCTTGGTGGGTCTTCATAGCCAAGAGACCCAGTACTTC. The chain uses TRBV5-1 and TRBJ2-5; D is ambiguous. The germline CDR1 and CDR2 sequences are SGHRS and YFSETQ. This CDR3 contains 16 residues. Trimming removed 0 bases at V and 1 base at J, with 13 bases between.

DNA of the CDR3: TGTGCCAGCAGTTTCGGACTAGCCGGACGTGGCGAGCAGTACTTC. Protein product: CASSFGLAGRGEQYF. The chain has TRBV6-2 or TRBV6-3 and TRBJ2-7; 8 nucleotides match TRBD2. The CDR3 loop spans 15 amino acids. Trimming at V came to 4 bases and at J to 6 bases, leaving 11 bases not matched to a gene. The germline V gene encodes CDR1 MNHEY and CDR2 SVGEGT.

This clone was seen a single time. The CDR3 loop is CASNPYDVGNSPLHF. The CDR3 DNA is TGTGCCAGCAACCCCTATGATGTGGGGAATTCACCCCTCCACTTT. This chain links TRBV28 with TRBJ1-6; D is ambiguous. The CDR3 totals 15 residues. Trimming stripped 7 bases from V and 7 bases from J, with 17 bases between. Per the germline V gene, CDR1 is MDHEN and CDR2 is SYDVKM.